One TCR beta chain is described in this entry. These data belong to a study of blood T cell repertoires in COVID-19. Germline CDR1 reads SNHLY; CDR2 reads FYNNEI. This CDR3 is 13 amino acids long. V lost 1 base to trimming and J lost 7 bases, with 10 bases between them. Here immunoSEQ multiplex PCR was the method, and the copy in TCRdb shows in-frame clones only, minus some. Of 250,000 to 350,000 clones listed, around 87% are singletons. This chain links TRBV2 with TRBJ1-1; D is ambiguous. Specimen: PBMCs or T cells enriched from blood (not recorded which). This TCR derives from a woman aged 18-29 years who had recovered from COVID-19. This CDR3 is CASSEELRSEAFF. The CDR3 nucleotides are TGTGCCAGCAGTGAAGAACTCCGGAGTGAAGCTTTCTTT.